The rows below give T cell receptor beta chains drawn from one sample of a study of cytotoxic CD8 clonotypes in ibrutinib-treated CLL. Profiling relied on immunoSEQ multiplex PCR, and the TCRdb table lists in-frame clones only, not all of them. Of around 310,000 clones in the sample, 80% were seen once. Sequencing used PBMCs, obtained before ibrutinib treatment. The receptors here all came from a human donor with chronic lymphocytic leukemia. CDR3s include the opening cysteine and the closing phenylalanine or tryptophan. D genes are given only for firm matches. Where a row states a size, it is once, few, many or the class of an expanded clone; other rows omit it.

j_call clone_size v_call d_call cdr3_aa cdr3_nt
TRBJ1-1 . TRBV9 . CASSGSTANTEAFF TGTGCCAGCAGCGGATCGACAGCAAACACTGAAGCTTTCTTT
TRBJ2-7 . TRBV13 . CASSPIGGPYEQYF TGTGCCAGCAGCCCCATCGGCGGACCCTACGAGCAGTACTTC
TRBJ2-3 . TRBV5-1 . CASTPLQGSGSLNTDTQYF TGCGCCAGCACCCCCCTACAGGGTTCTGGCTCACTAAACACAGATACGCAGTATTTT
TRBJ1-1 . TRBV5-4 TRBD1 CASSRWGQGATEAFF TGTGCCAGCAGCCGGTGGGGACAGGGGGCCACTGAAGCTTTCTTT
TRBJ1-3 . TRBV7-9 . CASSSGRSGNTIYF TGTGCCAGCAGCTCCGGTAGATCTGGAAACACCATATATTTT
TRBJ1-1 . TRBV5-1 . CASSLTTQNTEAFF TGCGCCAGCAGCCTGACTACACAGAACACTGAAGCTTTCTTT
TRBJ1-4 . TRBV7-2 . CASSLVSTATNEKLFF TGTGCCAGCAGCTTAGTATCGACCGCAACTAATGAAAAACTGTTTTTT
TRBJ1-4 once TRBV28 TRBD1 CASSLDTRTGDNEKLFF TGTGCCAGCAGTTTAGACACAAGAACAGGGGATAATGAAAAACTGTTTTTT
TRBJ1-1 few TRBV30 . CAWSEGYIGTEAFF TGTGCCTGGAGTGAAGGATACATTGGGACTGAAGCTTTCTTT
TRBJ1-1 once TRBV5-1 . CASSLENRAMNTEAFF TGCGCCAGCAGCTTGGAAAACAGGGCCATGAACACTGAAGCTTTCTTT
TRBJ1-1 . TRBV18 . CASSPTRNTEAFF TGTGCCAGCTCACCCACGCGGAACACTGAAGCTTTCTTT
TRBJ1-5 few TRBV18 . CASSRGPDQPQHF TGTGCCAGCTCACGAGGTCCTGATCAGCCCCAGCATTTT
TRBJ2-1 . TRBV7-9 TRBD2 CASSWTATSGREDEQFF TGTGCCAGCAGTTGGACCGCGACTAGCGGGAGAGAAGATGAGCAGTTCTTC
TRBJ2-1 . TRBV4-2 . CASSRFGSIGEQFF TGTGCCAGCAGCCGGTTCGGCAGCATCGGTGAGCAGTTCTTC
TRBJ2-2 . TRBV10-3 TRBD2 CAISVGAGEEGELFF TGTGCCATCAGTGTTGGAGCGGGAGAGGAAGGGGAGCTGTTTTTT
TRBJ1-2 . TRBV30 . CAWSGTGELPNYGYTF TGTGCCTGGAGTGGTACGGGGGAACTTCCTAACTATGGCTACACCTTC
TRBJ2-2 once TRBV27 . CASSPGTRGGRNTGELFF TGTGCCAGCAGTCCCGGGACACGAGGGGGGAGAAACACCGGGGAGCTGTTTTTT
TRBJ2-1 few TRBV2 TRBD1 CAGHRDRGYNEQFF TGTGCCGGCCACCGGGACAGAGGGTATAATGAGCAGTTCTTC
TRBJ2-1 . TRBV29-1 TRBD2 CSGRTSGRNEQFF TGCAGCGGACGGACTAGCGGGAGAAATGAGCAGTTCTTC
TRBJ2-2 . TRBV7-8 . CASSPGRGPWTGELFF TGTGCCAGCAGCCCCGGAAGGGGCCCCTGGACCGGGGAGCTGTTTTTT